This T cell receptor beta chain was obtained from a study of neurological immune-mediated disorders. Study-level findings and limits: The absence of shared CDR3 amino acid sequences among expanded clones across subjects suggests private repertoires in all groups. Whereas HTLV-1-associated myelopathy showed the most TCR clonal expansion, multiple sclerosis showed the least, with levels below those of healthy controls.

This CDR3 region has 14 residues. CDR1 and CDR2 (germline): DFQATT, SNEGSKA (reference sequence). The ends were cut back, 6 bases at V and 5 bases at J, with 18 bases in the middle. TCRdb itself ran the 5' RACE reads through MiXCR, one entry per CDR3 protein. Here the sample spans approximately 46,000 distinct CDR3 sequences, 10% being singletons. This clonotype was counted many times. The antigen is unknown. Time point here: longitudinal time-point 1 (baseline). The chain couples TRBV20-1 to TRBJ2-3; possible D gene TRBD1, 6 bases. The sequence derives from a woman between 35 and 50 years old in good health. Sequencing was performed on PBMCs. CDR3 DNA sequence: TGCAGTGCCCCGGTCCCGGGACATCTAGATACGCAGTATTTT. Translation gives CSAPVPGHLDTQYF.